One TCR beta chain is described in this entry. Antigen unknown. Amplified material comprised TCR beta CDR3 regions derived from RNA transcripts. HTBI-primed first-round RT-PCR preceded second-round multiplex PCR. MiXCR, applied by TCRdb to the multiplex PCR reads, yields one record per CDR3 protein. Among about 1.2 million distinct CDR3 sequences listed, roughly 35% were seen once. The source of the sample is a study of Graves' ophthalmopathy and Graves' hyperthyroidism. Whole-study findings and limits: A roughly 81% specificity and 85% to 90% sensitivity were achieved by a 13-signature model that separated ophthalmopathy from stable hyperthyroidism.

Enrolled hyperthyroidism patients had a new diagnosis, a duration under 2 months, and an age of 18 to 65. Other autoimmune diseases, uncontrolled infections, pregnancy and lactation each led to patient exclusion. A diagnosis was made from clinical symptoms together with serum thyroxine, TRAb, thyroid ultrasound and orbital computed tomography. The CDR3 contains 15 residues. Germline V gene data show CDR1 as SGHAT and CDR2 as FQDESV (reference sequence). Deletions cut 3 bases from V and 8 bases from J, with 14 bases between. The chain links TRBV11-1 to TRBJ1-6; tentatively, D is TRBD1 (5 bases). This TCR was sampled from an adult man with Graves' hyperthyroidism. Material for sequencing was peripheral blood or thyroid tissue (not recorded which). The CDR3, as DNA: TGTGCCAGCAGCTTCGCCGGGACCTTAGATTCACCCCTCCACTTT. Its protein is CASSFAGTLDSPLHF. The full variable domain, with the rest looked up from reference TRBV11-1 and TRBJ1-6, is EAEVAQSPRYKITEKSQAVAFWCDPISGHATLYWYRQILGQGPELLVQFQDESVVDDSQLPKDRFSAERLKGVDSTLKIQPAELGDSAMYLCASSFAGTLDSPLHFGNGTRLTVT.